This T cell receptor (beta chain) emerged from a study of T cell changes during pregnancy in multiple sclerosis. CDR1 and CDR2 from the germline V gene are SGHNT and YENEEA. The CDR3 is 13 residues long. Trimming shortened V by 7 bases and J by 4 bases, and 13 bases separated the two germline ends. Assay: immunoSEQ multiplex PCR; the TCRdb copy retains only in-frame clones and omits some. The sample shows approximately 61,000 clones, 90% of them seen only once. The gene calls are TRBV11-3 and TRBJ1-1, with D perhaps TRBD1 (6 bases). This receptor was obtained from a female donor in good health, enrolled as a control in a pregnancy study. This specimen was peripheral blood, taken in the first trimester of pregnancy. The CDR3 reads CASTVFRGTEAFF. CDR3 nucleotides: TGTGCCAGCACCGTCTTCAGGGGCACTGAAGCTTTCTTT.